What follows describes a single T cell receptor (beta chain). The antigen it recognizes is unknown. No much larger clone exists at a distance of one base, and base qualities are not known. This specimen belongs to a study of T cell repertoires in cytomegalovirus infection (dated by TCRdb to about 2019). Regarding the complete study: Recently identified HLA-C-restricted CMV epitopes, whose presentation resists viral immunomodulation, were targeted by peptide stimulations together with well-studied HLA-B-restricted epitopes. Because public TCR beta signatures pointed to carriage of CMV infection together with the matching HLA type, the HLA type of each donor mattered for the analysis.

The meaning of the sample's treatment or condition label: in vitro stimulation with specific CMV peptide epitopes to enrich CMV-specific T cells. The CDR3 runs 14 amino acids, cysteine and phenylalanine included. Kept here is only the CDR3 DNA, which spans 42 bases and is read in frame from base 1. The V end loses 7 bases and the J end loses 5 bases, and a stretch of 18 bases separates them. For sequencing, an Illumina HiSeq 1500 was employed. TCRdb passed the public sequencing reads through fastp at Q25 and MiXCR, retaining productive beta sequences. Identical CDR3 proteins give one entry, which carries the most common genes and DNA. The sample table records 150,000 or so distinct CDR3 sequences; around 30% of these occur just once. Together, the top ten hold 52% of the sample. Study-wide conclusions, independent of this receptor: In both this cohort and an independent approximately 400-donor cohort, the cumulative frequency of public TCR beta family members distinguished carriers of CMV infection plus the relevant HLA type. The ex vivo response was dominated by HLA-C-restricted CMV-specific TCR beta clonotypes, which also provided the single most frequent clonotype in two of eight donors.

The TCR was taken from a human donor in good health (CMV status not recorded). Some clones in this sample may be carry-over from other donors' samples. The material sequenced was CD8+ T cells from cultured PBMCs, taken from culture after CMV antigen stimulation. In this chain, TRBV23-1 is recombined with TRBJ2-7; tentative D gene TRBD2, with 5 bases matching. Being an ORF, TRBV23-1 has a function that is uncertain. Here is the DNA: TGCGCCAGCACCCCTTGGAGGCAGAAACACGAGCAGTACTTC. Its translation reads: CASTPWRQKHEQYF.